This entry is about one T cell receptor (beta chain). What it binds is unknown. This sample stems from a study of regulatory T cells in long-lasting Graves disease. Library construction for TCR beta used iRepertoire HTBI primers and Arm-PCR of CDR3 regions. Per the original methods: Identified segments across samples numbered about 56 TRBV and around 13 TRBJ. TCRdb re-derived calls from the multiplex PCR reads in MiXCR, one entry per CDR3 protein. TCRdb, rather than the study authors, made the V and J calls. The table includes over 650,000 distinct CDR3 sequences, 25% to 35% detected once. The study, taken as a whole, reports: Those with persistent Graves' had less TCR diversity than newly diagnosed patients. Persistent disease samples used TRBV28, TRBJ1-2 and TRBJ2-5 preferentially.

This CDR3 is 14 amino acids long. Trimming stripped 7 bases from V and 5 bases from J, with 14 bases between. Germline-derived CDR1 and CDR2 are SNHLY and FYNNEI. Time point specified: persistent/refractory GD, antithyroid drugs over 5 years with positive TRAb. PBMCs were the source of the RNA used for TCR sequencing. The chain combines TRBV2 with TRBJ2-2; TRBD2 might be the D (6 bases). The specimen comprised peripheral blood mononuclear cells (PBMCs), sampled when the disease was refractory, from a patient treated with antithyroid drugs. The sequence came from a female donor with Graves disease. The CDR3 region is CASTGGSLTGELFF. CDR3 sequence (DNA): TGTGCCAGCACTGGGGGGAGTCTTACCGGGGAGCTGTTTTTT.